This T cell receptor (beta chain) comes out of a study of PD-1 blockade in classical Hodgkin lymphoma. As concerns this clone: The antigen is not known.

The CDR3 runs 21 residues. The V and J ends lost 6 bases and 1 base, in that order; junction bases with no gene match: 26. Germline CDR1 is ENHRY and CDR2 is SYGVKD. Every single patient, without exception, relapsed after autologous stem cell transplantation, and brentuximab vedotin exposure varied. The patients, who had relapsed/refractory classical Hodgkin lymphoma, achieved best responses of complete response, partial response or progressive disease. Study-level results: In newly diagnosed patients, baseline TCR diversity was reportedly below that of healthy donors.

Generated by immunoSEQ multiplex PCR, the TCRdb table keeps only in-frame clones and is missing some. In the table there are 11,000 or so clones, approximately 81% of which are singletons. The input for sequencing was peripheral blood mononuclear cells (PBMCs), taken at baseline. This receptor was taken from a human donor with classical Hodgkin lymphoma. This sequence joins TRBV10-3 and TRBJ1-2; TRBD1 matches at 7 bases. The CDR3 region is CAISRPDHAPGQRVNNYGYTF. The CDR3 region has the DNA TGTGCCATCAGCCGACCGGACCACGCGCCGGGACAGAGAGTAAATAACTATGGCTACACCTTC.